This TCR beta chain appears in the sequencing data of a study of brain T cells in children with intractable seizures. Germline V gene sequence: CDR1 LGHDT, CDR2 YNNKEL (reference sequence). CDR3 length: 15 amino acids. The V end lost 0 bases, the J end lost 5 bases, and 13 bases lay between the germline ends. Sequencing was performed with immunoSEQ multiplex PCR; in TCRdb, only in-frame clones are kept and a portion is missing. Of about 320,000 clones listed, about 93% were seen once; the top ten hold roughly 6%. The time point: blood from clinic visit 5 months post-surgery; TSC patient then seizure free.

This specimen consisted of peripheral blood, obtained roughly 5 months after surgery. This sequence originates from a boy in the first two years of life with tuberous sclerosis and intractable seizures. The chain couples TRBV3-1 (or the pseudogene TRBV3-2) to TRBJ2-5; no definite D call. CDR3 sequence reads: CASSQDARLRETQYF. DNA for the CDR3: TGTGCCAGCAGCCAAGATGCGCGGCTTAGGGAGACCCAGTACTTC.